These 26 T cell receptor beta chains originate from one sample sequenced in a study of shared clonotypes between healthy human individuals. Method: immunoSEQ multiplex PCR; TCRdb's copy keeps in-frame clones and lacks some. This sample carries 2,500,000 or so clones, around 94% of them seen once, and the ten largest clones take more than 0.12%. The sequenced material came from naive CD4+ T cells sorted from blood. Noted subset: CD45RA+ positively selected. These receptors were obtained from a man in his late teens or twenties in good health.

In nucleotides, the CDR3 is TGTGCCAGCAGCTTAGAGGGGGTTTCGAATAATTCACCCCTCCACTTT. As protein: CASSLEGVSNNSPLHF. The J gene is TRBJ1-6, the V gene TRBV7-8; D is perhaps TRBD1 (6 bases). Trimming pared 1 base from V and 5 bases from J, leaving 12 bases between. The CDR3 spans 16 residues. Germline V CDR1 and CDR2: SGHVS, FQNEAQ.

V and J are TRBV19 and TRBJ1-1; D perhaps matches TRBD1 (6 bases). The CDR3 loop spans 14 amino acids. Germline CDR1 LNHDA, CDR2 SQIVND (reference sequence). V shed 6 bases and J shed 4 bases, with 15 bases lying between them. CDR3 sequence (DNA): TGTGCCAGTAGGAGGGGGGATCGGGGCACTGAAGCTTTCTTT. Translated: CASRRGDRGTEAFF.

This rearrangement joins TRBV30 to TRBJ2-5, with 9 bases fitting TRBD1. The J call may be wrong; the DNA end is better matched by TRBJ2-7. Germline V gene lookup returns CDR1 GTSNPN and CDR2 SVGIG (reference sequence). The CDR3 sequence is 12 residues long. CDR3 residues: CAWKDRGYEQYF. DNA of the CDR3: TGTGCCTGGAAGGACAGGGGCTACGAGCAGTACTTC.

The rearrangement joins TRBV7-6 to TRBJ1-6; D unclear. CDR3 length: 12 amino acids. Germline CDR1 reads SGHVS; CDR2 reads FNYEAQ. V was shortened by 1 base and J by 13 bases, with 8 bases between the two germline ends. The CDR3 DNA sequence: TGTGCCAGCAGCTTAGGGGCGAGTCCCCTCCACTTT. Its translation is CASSLGASPLHF. The full variable domain, completed using reference TRBV7-6 and TRBJ1-6, is GAGVSQSPRYKVTKRGQDVALRCDPISGHVSLYWYRQALGQGPEFLTYFNYEAQQDKSGLPNDRFSAERPEGSISTLTIQRTEQRDSAMYRCASSLGASPLHFGNGTRLTVT.

The chain links TRBV30 to TRBJ2-5; 12 positions agree with TRBD2. There are 12 residues in the CDR3. Germline V gene data show CDR1 as GTSNPN and CDR2 as SVGIG (reference sequence). J gave up 7 bases and V 4 bases, and 1 base lay outside the gene matches. The DNA for the CDR3 is TGTGCCTGGAAACTAGCGGGAGGGACCCAGTACTTC. This encodes CAWKLAGGTQYF.

About this clone: Its ends do not fully match the called genes, so a read error is possible. The chain links TRBV30 to TRBJ1-3, with a weak D call TRBD1 (5 bases). CDR3 length: 12 residues. Germline CDR1 and CDR2: GTSNPN and SVGIG (reference sequence). The CDR3 DNA reads TGTGCCTGGAGGCGTCCTCACTGGGGGGGGTTTTTT. Amino acid sequence: CAWRRPHWGGFF.

The genes are TRBV30 and TRBJ1-2; D unclear. V gave up 0 bases and J gave up 5 bases, with 13 bases separating them. The CDR3 totals 14 residues. Germline V gene data show CDR1 as GTSNPN and CDR2 as SVGIG (reference sequence). The CDR3 DNA reads TGTGCCTGGAGTGTACCGACTTTGCCTTATGGCTACACCTTC. Translation: CAWSVPTLPYGYTF.

This chain joins TRBV7-2 and TRBJ2-2, with unresolved D. This CDR3 region has 16 residues. V was pared by 2 bases and J by 6 bases, with 16 bases between. CDR1 and CDR2 from the germline V gene are SGHTA and FQGNSA. The CDR3 here is CASSLNGQYMAGELFF. CDR3 DNA: TGTGCCAGCAGCTTAAACGGGCAGTATATGGCCGGGGAGCTGTTTTTT.

The rearrangement joins TRBV6-1 to TRBJ2-2, with TRBD1 identical over 8 bases. J lost 7 bases, V lost 4 bases, and 8 bases had no gene match. The CDR3 has 15 residues. CDR1 is MNHNS, CDR2 SASEGT, per germline. CDR3 amino acids: CASSAQGATSGELFF. CDR3 nucleotide sequence: TGTGCCAGCAGTGCCCAGGGGGCTACGAGCGGGGAGCTGTTTTTT.

The chain uses TRBV5-1 and TRBJ2-4; 7 bases are shared with TRBD1. The CDR3 is 13 amino acids. Germline V gives CDR1 SGHRS, CDR2 YFSETQ. V lost 0 bases to trimming and J lost 14 bases; unmatched junction nucleotides: 8. In DNA, the CDR3 is TGCGCCAGCAGCTTGGTACCCGGGACAGAAAAGTACTTC. It translates to CASSLVPGTEKYF.

J is TRBJ1-4 and V is TRBV28; TRBD1 agrees at 7 bases. The CDR3 has 17 amino acids. Germline-derived CDR1 and CDR2 are MDHEN and SYDVKM. V dropped 5 bases and J dropped 8; count of bases not matched to a gene: 17. Here the CDR3 reads CASSPSPGQLMEEKLFF. The CDR3 DNA sequence: TGTGCCAGCAGTCCTTCCCCGGGACAGCTGATGGAGGAAAAACTGTTTTTT.

About this clone: This CDR3 is also generated by other DNA sequences in the sample. This rearrangement joins TRBV7-9 to TRBJ2-3, with D unclear. The CDR3 contains 11 residues. Germline V gene data show CDR1 as SEHNR and CDR2 as FQNEAQ (reference sequence). V dropped 6 bases and J dropped 0 bases, with 1 base sitting between them. The CDR3 nucleotides read TGTGCCAGCAGTAGCACAGATACGCAGTATTTT. Residues: CASSSTDTQYF.

The gene calls are TRBV4-1 and TRBJ2-7; D unclear. The CDR3 contains 14 residues. Germline V gene lookup returns CDR1 MGHRA and CDR2 YSYEKL. V lost 1 base to trimming and J lost 2 bases, with 9 bases between them. In nucleotides, the CDR3 is TGCGCCAGCAGCCAAGTCGATTCTCCCTACGAGCAGTACTTC. It codes for CASSQVDSPYEQYF.

The chain combines TRBV5-1 with TRBJ1-4; TRBD1 matches at 9 bases. V dropped 0 bases and J dropped 6; count of bases not matched to a gene: 6. This CDR3 spans 16 amino acids. Germline lookup yields CDR1 SGHRS and CDR2 YFSETQ. The CDR3 DNA follows: TGCGCCAGCAGCTTGGGGCTGGGACAGGGTTATGAAAAACTGTTTTTT. Translated, it gives CASSLGLGQGYEKLFF. Full variable domain (remainder filled in from reference TRBV5-1 and TRBJ1-4): KAGVTQTPRYLIKTRGQQVTLSCSPISGHRSVSWYQQTPGQGLQFLFEYFSETQRNKGNFPGRFSGRQFSNSRSEMNVSTLELGDSALYLCASSLGLGQGYEKLFFGSGTQLSVL.

The V and J genes are TRBV2 and TRBJ2-3; 8 nucleotides line up with TRBD1. V shed 6 bases, J shed 3 bases, and the junction held 11 bases outside the gene matches. The CDR3 extends over 16 amino acids. From germline, CDR1 is SNHLY and CDR2 FYNNEI. As DNA, the CDR3 is TGTGCCAGCAGGGGCCGACAGGGGATAGGAACAGATACGCAGTATTTT. Amino acid sequence: CASRGRQGIGTDTQYF.

The chain links TRBV11-2 to TRBJ2-5; 8 bases fit TRBD1. The CDR3 covers 14 residues. CDR1 is SGHAT and CDR2 is FQNNGV in the germline V gene. Germline trimming cut 7 bases from V and 5 bases from J; bases unmatched to any gene: 9. The DNA for the CDR3 is TGTGCCAGCACCGTAGACAGGGGAAGGGAGACCCAGTACTTC. It specifies CASTVDRGRETQYF.

The chain has TRBV6-5 and TRBJ1-2, with D perhaps TRBD1 (5 bases). CDR1 and CDR2 from the germline V gene are MNHEY and SVGAGI. The germline V and J ends were trimmed by 6 bases and 3 bases, with 11 bases remaining between them. CDR3 size: 13 residues. CDR3: CASSRTKDYGYTF. CDR3 bases: TGTGCCAGCAGCAGGACAAAGGACTATGGCTACACCTTC.

CDR3 in amino acids: CASSQGPPLAGRGDTQYF. The CDR3 coding sequence is TGCGCCAGCAGCCAAGGTCCCCCACTAGCGGGAAGGGGCGATACGCAGTATTTT. The V gene is TRBV4-3, the J gene TRBJ2-3; 10 bases map to TRBD2. The ends lost 1 base at V and 6 bases at J; junction bases unmatched: 13. The CDR3 has 18 amino acids. From germline, CDR1 is LGHNA and CDR2 YSLEER.

This clone was observed a single time. The chain recombines TRBV7-6 with TRBJ2-5; D is ambiguous. The CDR3 is 11 amino acids. Germline lookup yields CDR1 SGHVS and CDR2 FNYEAQ. V was pared by 6 bases and J by 2 bases, with 4 bases between. CDR3 DNA sequence: TGTGCCAGCAGATATCAAGAGACCCAGTACTTC. This codes for CASRYQETQYF.

The chain recombines TRBV6-4 with TRBJ1-6; D gene uncertain. The germline V gene encodes CDR1 MRHNA and CDR2 SNTAGT. The CDR3 sequence is 17 residues long. Trimming stripped 0 bases from V and 4 bases from J, with 13 bases between. CDR3 in amino acids: CASSDSGRQPYNSPLHF. DNA of the CDR3: TGTGCCAGCAGTGACTCTGGGCGGCAGCCTTATAATTCACCCCTCCACTTT.

This clone was counted a single time. The chain recombines TRBV28 with TRBJ1-5, with a tentative D call TRBD1 (6 bases). CDR3 length: 15 amino acids. CDR1 is MDHEN and CDR2 is SYDVKM in the germline V gene. The V end was cut by 6 bases, the J end by 3 bases, with 15 bases between. In DNA, the CDR3 is TGTGCCAGCAGCCCACAGGGTTTTTACAATCAGCCCCAGCATTTT. Translated, it gives CASSPQGFYNQPQHF.

The chain is built from TRBV10-3 and TRBJ1-1, with 8 bases lining up with TRBD1. The CDR3 has 15 amino acids. The V and J ends lost 9 bases and 1 base, in that order; junction bases with no gene match: 10. Germline loops: CDR1 ENHRY, CDR2 SYGVKD. The CDR3 DNA is TGTGCCATGGCTCCCACCGGGACAGGGAACACTGAAGCTTTCTTT. This encodes CAMAPTGTGNTEAFF.

The gene calls are TRBV7-8 and TRBJ1-2, with unresolved D. Deletions cut 0 bases from V and 2 bases from J, with 4 bases between. CDR1 is SGHVS and CDR2 is FQNEAQ in the germline V gene. CDR3 length equals 13 residues. The CDR3 nucleotides read TGTGCCAGCAGCTTAGCCAGGAACTATGGCTACACCTTC. This codes for CASSLARNYGYTF.

This clone is a singleton in its sample. The chain employs TRBV30 and TRBJ2-7, with TRBD2 identical over 10 bases. Germline V gives CDR1 GTSNPN, CDR2 SVGIG (reference sequence). Losses at the gene ends were 3 bases for V and 2 bases for J; bases not matched to a gene: 7. This CDR3 comprises 15 residues. Here the CDR3 reads CAWRGGLADPYEQYF. CDR3 nucleotides: TGTGCCTGGAGGGGAGGACTAGCGGACCCCTACGAGCAGTACTTC.

About this clone: The same CDR3 can be traced to other DNA sequences in this sample. The rearrangement uses TRBV5-1 and TRBJ2-7; TRBD1 aligns across 7 bases. This CDR3 has 14 amino acids. Germline V gene data show CDR1 as SGHRS and CDR2 as YFSETQ. The V and J ends lost 2 bases and 2 bases, in that order; junction bases with no gene match: 4. CDR3 in amino acids: CASSLPGGAYEQYF. The CDR3 DNA sequence: TGCGCCAGCAGCTTACCAGGGGGAGCCTACGAGCAGTACTTC.

Comments on this clone: This sample also contains other DNA sequences that code for the same CDR3. The gene calls are TRBV5-1 and TRBJ1-1; 8 nucleotides align to TRBD1. In germline, CDR1 is SGHRS, CDR2 YFSETQ. Unmatched junction bases numbered 3, after V lost 4 bases and J lost 1 base. The CDR3 totals 14 residues. Here the CDR3 DNA reads TGCGCCAGCAGCACAGGACAGGGGAACACTGAAGCTTTCTTT. Translated: CASSTGQGNTEAFF.